The 29 T cell receptor beta chains reported below all come from one sample, sequenced in a study of blood T cells in healthy people across ages. A J-beta primer mix and a sample-barcoded 5' primer were used in a second PCR of roughly 7 to 12 cycles. MiXCR, run by TCRdb on the 5' RACE reads, gives a single entry per CDR3 protein. This table has 1.8 million or so distinct CDR3 sequences, approximately 40% appearing once. The specimen sequenced was blood. Every receptor here comes from a human donor in good health.

The sample holds a few counts of this clonotype. V and J are TRBV5-1 and TRBJ2-3; D unresolved. The CDR3 is 13 amino acids. Germline assignment: CDR1 SGHRS and CDR2 YFSETQ. Trimming shortened V by 3 bases and J by 5 bases, and 10 bases separated the two germline ends. CDR3 nucleotides: TGCGCCAGCAGCTGGGCCCCCGGAGATACGCAGTATTTT. Encoded protein: CASSWAPGDTQYF.

The sample holds a few counts of this clonotype. The chain uses TRBV18 and TRBJ2-6, with 8 bases lining up with TRBD1. The CDR3 spans 17 residues. J lost 0 bases, V lost 3 bases, and 4 bases had no gene match. CDR1 is KGHSH and CDR2 is LQKENI in the germline V gene. The CDR3: CASSPGQASSGANVLTF. In DNA form, the CDR3 reads TGTGCCAGCTCACCGGGACAGGCAAGCTCTGGGGCCAACGTCCTGACTTTC. Full variable domain (missing parts from reference TRBV18 and TRBJ2-6): NAGVMQNPRHLVRRRGQEARLRCSPMKGHSHVYWYRQLPEEGLKFMVYLQKENIIDESGMPKERFSAEFPKEGPSILRIQQVVRGDSAAYFCASSPGQASSGANVLTFGAGSRLTVL.

Remarks on this clonotype: Relative to the germline gene, one junction end is altered; a read error may explain this. The chain links TRBV7-7 to TRBJ2-1; 9 nucleotides align to TRBD2. Germline V lookup: CDR1 SSHAT, CDR2 FNYEAQ (reference sequence). There are 15 residues in the CDR3. Written as DNA, the CDR3 is TGTGCTAGCAGCACCCGACTAGCGGATAGCAATGAGCAGTTCTTC. It is translated as CASSTRLADSNEQFF.

V is TRBV10-3 and J is TRBJ1-1; the match to TRBD1 covers 10 bases. Trimming removed 7 bases from V and 4 bases from J; junction bases left unmatched: 15. The length of the CDR3 is 17 residues. Germline CDR1 ENHRY, CDR2 SYGVKD. CDR3 in amino acids: CAINCRDRGQVCTEAFF. Written as DNA, the CDR3 is TGTGCCATCAACTGCCGGGACAGGGGTCAGGTATGCACTGAAGCTTTCTTT.

The chain links TRBV7-3 to TRBJ2-1, with 10 bases matching TRBD2. The V segment lost 1 base and the J segment 4 bases; nucleotides outside the gene matches: 4. The CDR3 has 16 amino acids. Germline-derived CDR1 and CDR2 are SGHTA and FQGTGA. The CDR3 loop reads CASSLSPAGGYNEQFF. The CDR3 DNA follows: TGTGCCAGCAGCTTAAGCCCAGCGGGGGGGTACAATGAGCAGTTCTTC.

This rearrangement joins TRBV11-2 to TRBJ1-2; 9 bases line up with TRBD1. V trimming: 5 bases; J trimming: 8 bases; junction bases outside the gene matches: 12. Germline CDR1 is SGHAT and CDR2 is FQNNGV. The CDR3 sequence is 15 residues long. In DNA form, the CDR3 reads TGTGCCAGCAGCCGCCACCTACAGGGGGCTCGAGGCTACACCTTC. Residues: CASSRHLQGARGYTF.

This clonotype occurred a few times. The rearrangement links TRBV7-9 to TRBJ1-2; D is unclear. CDR3 length: 11 residues. Germline assignment: CDR1 SEHNR and CDR2 FQNEAQ (reference sequence). Trimming removed 3 bases from V and 8 bases from J, with 7 bases in between. This CDR3 reads CASSFFEGYTF. The CDR3 DNA reads as TGTGCCAGCAGCTTTTTTGAGGGCTACACCTTC.

The rearrangement links TRBV9 to TRBJ2-3; D unresolved. CDR3 size: 12 residues. The V gene lost 3 bases and the J gene lost 6 bases, with 8 bases spanning the gap. Germline V gives CDR1 SGDLS, CDR2 YYNGEE. CDR3 coding DNA: TGTGCCAGCAGCGCGAACTTGGATACGCAGTATTTT. It is translated as CASSANLDTQYF.

For the CDR3, the DNA is TGCAGTGCTAGAGACCTCGGACAGGGGACCGAGCAGTACTTC. Its protein is CSARDLGQGTEQYF. The chain combines TRBV20-1 with TRBJ2-5; 9 bases align to TRBD1. The J call is in doubt because the DNA end fits TRBJ2-7 better. This CDR3 has 14 residues. The V gene's germline CDR1 is DFQATT and CDR2 SNEGSKA (reference sequence).

This chain uses TRBV6-2 or TRBV6-3 with TRBJ2-7, with 7 positions matching TRBD2. This CDR3 is 14 amino acids long. Germline V CDR1 and CDR2: MNHEY, SVGEGT. V was pared by 6 bases and J by 0 bases, with 5 bases of the junction left unmatched. The CDR3 DNA reads as TGTGCCAGCAGATCGGGGGGTTTCTCCTACGAGCAGTACTTC. Residues: CASRSGGFSYEQYF.

V gene TRBV6-6 combines with J gene TRBJ1-1; tentatively, D is TRBD1 (6 bases). Trimming took off 0 bases at V and 10 bases at J, with 21 bases between the two ends. CDR1 is MNHNY and CDR2 is SVGAGI in the germline V gene (reference sequence). This CDR3 is built from 16 residues. The CDR3 reads CASSYSGGTPVAAAFF. The CDR3 DNA sequence: TGTGCCAGCAGTTACTCTGGCGGGACACCCGTTGCGGCAGCTTTCTTT.

This sequence joins TRBV19 and TRBJ2-7; a weak D match, TRBD1 (6 bases). The CDR3 consists of 14 residues. The ends were cut back, 1 base at V and 3 bases at J, with 10 bases in the middle. Germline loops: CDR1 LNHDA, CDR2 SQIVND (reference sequence). DNA for the CDR3: TGTGCCAGTAGTATAGGGCCAGGGGACTACGAGCAGTACTTC. It codes for CASSIGPGDYEQYF. The full variable domain, its missing parts supplied by reference TRBV19 and TRBJ2-7, is DGGITQSPKYLFRKEGQNVTLSCEQNLNHDAMYWYRQDPGQGLRLIYYSQIVNDFQKGDIAEGYSVSREKKESFPLTVTSAQKNPTAFYLCASSIGPGDYEQYFGPGTRLTVT.

This chain connects TRBV15 to TRBJ2-7, with 13 bases lining up with TRBD2. V gave up 3 bases and J gave up 0 bases; unmatched junction bases: 8. CDR3 length: 18 residues. CDR1 and CDR2 from the germline V gene are LNHNV and YYDKDF (reference sequence). The CDR3 DNA reads as TGTGCCACCAGCAGGGAGGGACTAGCGGGGCAGCTCTCCTACGAGCAGTACTTC. Residues: CATSREGLAGQLSYEQYF.

This clonotype was seen a few times. The chain carries TRBV4-3 and TRBJ2-5; D is uncertain. The length of the CDR3 is 15 residues. The V end was cut by 5 bases, the J end by 4 bases, with 17 bases between. Germline V gene data show CDR1 as LGHNA and CDR2 as YSLEER. The CDR3 DNA is TGCGCCAGCAGCAAAAACCCAAACCAAATAGAGACCCAGTACTTC. Its protein product is CASSKNPNQIETQYF.

This clonotype was seen a handful of times. The V gene is TRBV4-3, the J gene TRBJ1-2, with TRBD1 as a possible D gene (6 bases). The CDR3 loop spans 14 amino acids. Trimming left V 2 bases short and J 4 bases short, with 11 bases between. From germline, CDR1 is LGHNA and CDR2 YSLEER. The CDR3 region has the DNA TGCGCCAGCAGCCAAATAGGGGGAAGCTATGGCTACACCTTC. Amino acids: CASSQIGGSYGYTF.

Comment on this clonotype: A much larger clone is a single base away; this may be a read error. This rearrangement joins TRBV11-1 to TRBJ1-1; weak D call: TRBD1 (6 bases). The V gene lost 3 bases and the J gene lost 1 base, with 9 bases spanning the gap. The CDR3 sequence is 14 residues long. Germline V gives CDR1 SGHAT, CDR2 FQDESV (reference sequence). In DNA, the CDR3 is TGTGCCAGCAGCTTCTGGACAGAGAACACTGAAGCTTTCTTT. Translated: CASSFWTENTEAFF.

This clonotype was detected only a few times. The chain is built from TRBV29-1 and TRBJ2-5; 8 nucleotides agree with TRBD1. Germline-derived CDR1 and CDR2 are SQVTM and ANQGSEA. This CDR3 has 19 residues. V trimming: 2 bases; J trimming: 3 bases; junction bases outside the gene matches: 20. CDR3 loop: CSVEFPGGRDKGRKETQYF. The CDR3 coding sequence is TGCAGCGTTGAATTTCCAGGGGGCCGTGATAAAGGTAGAAAAGAGACCCAGTACTTC.

The chain couples TRBV7-9 to TRBJ1-2; unclear D gene. V shed 1 base and J shed 1 base, with 7 bases lying between them. Germline CDR1 reads SEHNR; CDR2 reads FQNEAQ (reference sequence). The CDR3 is 14 amino acids. The CDR3 DNA sequence: TGTGCCAGCAGCTTAGATCTCGTTAACTATGGCTACACCTTC. It encodes CASSLDLVNYGYTF.

This sequence joins TRBV9 and TRBJ1-2; the D gene is possibly TRBD1 (5 bases). This CDR3 region has 14 residues. V gave up 3 bases and J gave up 1 base, with 10 bases separating them. Germline V gives CDR1 SGDLS, CDR2 YYNGEE. The CDR3 DNA follows: TGTGCCAGCAGCGCCGGGACTATTAACTATGGCTACACCTTC. Its translation is CASSAGTINYGYTF.

The rearrangement links TRBV20-1 to TRBJ2-3; D not certain. Germline V CDR1 and CDR2: DFQATT, SNEGSKA (reference sequence). The CDR3 extends over 10 amino acids. This CDR3 reads CSSGTDTQYF. The CDR3 nucleotides read TGCTCAAGTGGCACAGATACGCAGTATTTT.

This sequence joins TRBV7-2 and TRBJ1-3; no clear D gene. CDR3 length equals 18 residues. V was clipped by 1 base and J by 0 bases, with 16 bases between them. The germline CDR1 and CDR2 sequences are SGHTA and FQGNSA. The CDR3 nucleotides are TGTGCCAGCAGCTTAGTCCCCCTATCGGCGTTCTCTGGAAACACCATATATTTT. This codes for CASSLVPLSAFSGNTIYF. Complete variable domain (other parts from reference TRBV7-2 and TRBJ1-3): GAGVSQSPSNKVTEKGKDVELRCDPISGHTALYWYRQSLGQGLEFLIYFQGNSAPDKSGLPSDRFSAERTGGSVSTLTIQRTQQEDSAVYLCASSLVPLSAFSGNTIYFGEGSWLTVV.

The V and J genes are TRBV19 and TRBJ2-1, with D uncertain. The CDR3 is 14 amino acids. Trimming pared 7 bases from V and 6 bases from J, leaving 16 bases between. Per germline, CDR1 LNHDA and CDR2 SQIVND (reference sequence). CDR3 sequence: CASKSGPSGNEQFF. The CDR3 DNA is TGTGCCAGTAAAAGTGGGCCTTCTGGCAATGAGCAGTTCTTC. Full variable domain (remainder filled in from reference TRBV19 and TRBJ2-1): DGGITQSPKYLFRKEGQNVTLSCEQNLNHDAMYWYRQDPGQGLRLIYYSQIVNDFQKGDIAEGYSVSREKKESFPLTVTSAQKNPTAFYLCASKSGPSGNEQFFGPGTRLTVL.

The V and J genes are TRBV7-9 and TRBJ2-1; D may match TRBD1 or TRBD2 (6 bases each). CDR1 SEHNR and CDR2 FQNEAQ come from the germline V gene (reference sequence). Trimming took 7 bases from V and 0 from J, leaving 19 bases between them. The CDR3 has 17 amino acids. CDR3 DNA: TGTGCCAGCATCGGGACTCGGGGGCAGAGCTCCTACAATGAGCAGTTCTTC. Its translation: CASIGTRGQSSYNEQFF.

This clonotype was seen more than once but under ten times. CDR3 amino acids: CASSQVGTYGYTF. The CDR3 DNA reads TGTGCCAGCAGCCAAGTCGGGACCTATGGCTACACCTTC. The chain is built from TRBV4-2 and TRBJ1-2, with D perhaps TRBD1 (5 bases). CDR3 length: 13 residues. V gave up 1 base and J gave up 4 bases, with 7 bases separating them. Looked up from germline, CDR1 is LGHNA and CDR2 is YNFKEQ.

This clonotype occurred many times. The chain uses TRBV5-1 and TRBJ2-1, with 12 bases that match TRBD2. Germline CDR1 is SGHRS and CDR2 is YFSETQ. CDR3 size: 17 residues. The J segment lost 6 bases and the V segment lost 0 bases, leaving 7 bases of the junction unmatched. The chain's CDR3 is CASSLVALAGGSNEQFF. DNA for the CDR3: TGCGCCAGCAGCTTGGTGGCACTAGCGGGGGGATCCAATGAGCAGTTCTTC.

This clonotype was detected a few times. The chain combines TRBV6-1 with TRBJ2-5, with 8 bases lining up with TRBD2. With 5 bases clipped from V and 2 bases from J, the junction kept 4 bases outside the gene matches. In germline, CDR1 is MNHNS, CDR2 SASEGT. This CDR3 is built from 14 residues. CDR3 protein: CASSIAGRQETQYF. For the CDR3, the DNA is TGTGCCAGCAGTATAGCGGGGCGTCAAGAGACCCAGTACTTC.

The chain is built from TRBV28 and TRBJ1-1, with a tentative D call TRBD1 (5 bases). V dropped 3 bases and J dropped 5 bases, with 10 bases sitting between them. This CDR3 has 13 residues. Germline V gene data show CDR1 as MDHEN and CDR2 as SYDVKM. This chain's CDR3 is CASSLWGITEAFF. The CDR3 DNA follows: TGTGCCAGCAGTTTGTGGGGGATTACTGAAGCTTTCTTT.

The J gene is TRBJ1-1, the V gene TRBV5-1, with D hard to call. The CDR3 spans 18 residues. Germline V gene sequence: CDR1 SGHRS, CDR2 YFSETQ. Between the trimmed V and J ends, which lost 3 bases and 1 base, there was a span of 22 bases. CDR3 in amino acids: CASSWEGFFAGPNTEAFF. The CDR3, as DNA: TGCGCCAGCAGCTGGGAGGGTTTTTTTGCAGGACCGAACACTGAAGCTTTCTTT.

This clonotype occurred a few times. The chain combines TRBV4-3 with TRBJ2-7; tentatively, D is TRBD1 (6 bases). The CDR3 is 14 residues long. Between the trimmed V and J ends, which lost 1 base and 6 bases, there was a span of 13 bases. From germline, CDR1 is LGHNA and CDR2 YSLEER. This CDR3 reads CASSQGAQGAEQYF. As DNA, the CDR3 is TGCGCCAGCAGCCAAGGGGCACAGGGCGCCGAGCAGTACTTC.